This TCR beta chain came from a study of T cell changes during pregnancy in multiple sclerosis (dated by TCRdb to about 2019). In the study overall: The study examined how the T cell repertoire changed over the course of pregnancy in women with multiple sclerosis.

The junction shows trimming of 2 bases on V and 6 bases on J, plus 16 bases between the germline ends. CDR1 and CDR2 are drawn from the germline V gene (reference sequence): SGHKS, YYEKEE. Taken from cysteine to phenylalanine, the CDR3 has 15 residues. Only the CDR3 portion is preserved as DNA: 45 bases, with reading frame beginning at the first base. Concerning this clone: The specificity of this receptor is unknown. No per-base quality is available; no much larger clone lies one base away.

Library creation used the immunoSEQ multiplex PCR assay. TCRdb took over this immuneACCESS table, retaining in-frame rearrangements with V and J assigned. Such tables are incomplete; in checked studies, under half of the missing clones stem from an unresolved V gene, and the remainder is unexplained. Within this sample are tens of thousands of clones, with about 92% of them counted one time only. Roughly 1.2% of the sample belongs to the ten largest clones. The V and J genes are TRBV5-5 and TRBJ2-3; a tentative D match to TRBD1 spans 6 bases. This TCR derives from a female donor with multiple sclerosis, enrolled in a pregnancy study. This material consisted of peripheral blood, taken in the third trimester of pregnancy. CDR3 loop: CASSLVSGVSDTQYF. The bases are TGTGCCAGCAGCTTAGTCTCAGGGGTCTCGGATACGCAGTATTTT.